Listed here are 19 T cell receptor beta chains from one sample, sequenced in a study of neurological immune-mediated disorders. TCRdb re-derived calls from the 5' RACE reads in MiXCR, one entry per CDR3 protein. The repertoire holds about 38,000 distinct CDR3 sequences, with roughly 6.9% as singletons. The sequenced material came from CD4+ T cells from blood. Every receptor here comes from a man between 45 and 60 years old in good health.

This clonotype has ten or more counts. The chain recombines TRBV12-3 or TRBV12-4 with TRBJ2-2, with 9 bases aligning to TRBD2. The J segment lost 6 bases and the V segment lost 5 bases, leaving 1 base of the junction unmatched. The CDR3 has 13 amino acids. The CDR3 nucleotides read TGTGCCAGCAGTGGGACTAGCCCCGGGGAGCTGTTTTTT. Encoded protein: CASSGTSPGELFF.

This clonotype came up many times. The chain joins TRBV5-1 to TRBJ1-5, with 8 bases identical to TRBD1. The ends lost 3 bases at V and 3 bases at J; junction bases unmatched: 2. This CDR3 contains 14 residues. The germline gives CDR1 SGHRS, CDR2 YFSETQ. CDR3 sequence: CASSSTGDNQPQHF. CDR3 sequence (DNA): TGCGCCAGCAGCTCGACAGGGGACAATCAGCCCCAGCATTTT. Based on the CDR3 plus reference TRBV5-1 and TRBJ1-5, the full variable domain is KAGVTQTPRYLIKTRGQQVTLSCSPISGHRSVSWYQQTPGQGLQFLFEYFSETQRNKGNFPGRFSGRQFSNSRSEMNVSTLELGDSALYLCASSSTGDNQPQHFGDGTRLSIL.

This clonotype appeared many times. The chain's CDR3 is CSARDRRGLHF. CDR3 nucleotides: TGCAGTGCTAGAGATAGGAGGGGCCTCCACTTT. The chain couples TRBV20-1 to TRBJ1-6; D might be TRBD1 (5 bases). V was trimmed by 0 bases and J by 15 bases, leaving 9 bases between them. The CDR3 runs to 11 residues. Germline V gene lookup returns CDR1 DFQATT and CDR2 SNEGSKA (reference sequence).

This clonotype was counted ten times or more. The rearrangement joins TRBV4-2 to TRBJ2-7; 8 nucleotides agree with TRBD1. The length of the CDR3 is 16 residues. CDR1 is LGHNA, CDR2 YNFKEQ, per germline. Trimming cost V 1 base and J 3 bases; bases outside gene matches: 8. The CDR3 here is CASSQVSWTGFYEQYF. For the CDR3, the DNA is TGTGCCAGCAGCCAAGTGTCCTGGACAGGGTTCTACGAGCAGTACTTC.

This clonotype was observed at least ten times. The gene calls are TRBV12-3 or TRBV12-4 and TRBJ2-3; no definite D call. The CDR3 sequence is 15 residues long. With 2 bases removed from V and 2 bases from J, the gap between germline ends came to 11 bases. This chain's CDR3 is CASSLRLTDTDTQYF. DNA for the CDR3: TGTGCCAGCAGTTTAAGGTTAACAGACACAGATACGCAGTATTTT.

The CDR3 protein is CAITTGTGSSEQYF. In nucleotides, the CDR3 is TGTGCCATCACTACCGGGACAGGCTCGAGTGAGCAGTACTTC. This chain uses TRBV28 with TRBJ2-7; TRBD1 matches 8 bases. The CDR3 covers 14 residues. Per germline, CDR1 MDHEN and CDR2 SYDVKM. V lost 10 bases to trimming and J lost 7 bases; unmatched junction nucleotides: 15.

This clonotype has ten or more counts. The chain uses TRBV24-1 and TRBJ1-2, with D tentatively TRBD1 (6 bases). The V gene's germline CDR1 is KGHDR and CDR2 SFDVKD. CDR3 length equals 13 residues. V was shortened by 6 bases and J by 5 bases, with 12 bases between the two germline ends. The CDR3 sequence is CATSRDTRYGYTF. CDR3 nucleotides: TGTGCCACCAGTCGGGACACCAGATATGGCTACACCTTC.

This clonotype was seen repeatedly, ten times or more. The chain links TRBV20-1 to TRBJ1-6; 10 bases fit TRBD1. The CDR3 covers 15 residues. V was clipped by 6 bases and J by 2 bases; unmatched bases: 4. Germline CDR1 and CDR2: DFQATT and SNEGSKA (reference sequence). This chain's CDR3 is CSAIGQGAYNSPLHF. The CDR3 bases are TGCAGTGCCATCGGACAGGGGGCCTATAATTCACCCCTCCACTTT.

This clonotype was seen repeatedly, ten times or more. The chain carries TRBV5-6 and TRBJ2-2; the D is unclear. Trimming shortened V by 0 bases and J by 1 base, and 4 bases separated the two germline ends. The CDR3 contains 14 residues. CDR1 is SGHDT, CDR2 YYEEEE, per germline. CDR3 residues: CASSLGRNTGELFF. In DNA, the CDR3 is TGTGCCAGCAGCTTGGGTAGGAACACCGGGGAGCTGTTTTTT.

This rearrangement joins TRBV4-3 to TRBJ2-1; TRBD2 matches at 11 bases. V trimming: 4 bases; J trimming: 8 bases; junction bases outside the gene matches: 10. The CDR3 extends over 16 amino acids. CDR1 is LGHNA and CDR2 is YSLEER in the germline V gene. The CDR3 is CASSLTGTSGSDEQFF. The CDR3 bases are TGCGCCAGCAGCCTAACCGGGACTAGCGGATCCGATGAGCAGTTCTTC.

This clonotype was observed many times. Written as DNA, the CDR3 is TGTGCCAGCAGCAAAGATCGGGCAGGGGGCACAGATACGCAGTATTTT. It encodes CASSKDRAGGTDTQYF. This chain joins TRBV11-2 and TRBJ2-3, with D tentatively TRBD1 (6 bases). This CDR3 spans 16 amino acids. Germline CDR1 SGHAT, CDR2 FQNNGV. V was clipped by 5 bases and J by 1 base, with 16 bases between them.

This clonotype was picked up many times. This sequence joins TRBV5-1 and TRBJ1-3; 7 bases agree with TRBD1. Germline assignment: CDR1 SGHRS and CDR2 YFSETQ. The CDR3 is 15 amino acids. V shed 4 bases and J 0 bases; nucleotides not matched to a gene: 4. DNA for the CDR3: TGCGCCAGCAGCGTGACAGGGCTCTCTGGAAACACCATATATTTT. Translation gives CASSVTGLSGNTIYF.

This clonotype was seen repeatedly, ten times or more. The chain joins TRBV6-2 or TRBV6-3 to TRBJ2-5, with TRBD1 matching 8 bases. Trimming took 2 bases from V and 2 from J; bases not matched to a gene: 10. The CDR3 runs to 17 residues. Germline CDR1 and CDR2: MNHEY and SVGEGT. Here the CDR3 DNA reads TGTGCCAGCAGTTACCATATGGACAGGGTTGGGCAAGAGACCCAGTACTTC. This translates into CASSYHMDRVGQETQYF.

The sample holds many counts of this clonotype. As DNA, the CDR3 is TGCGCCAGCACCCCGGGACTGAACTACGAGCAGTACTTC. It yields the protein CASTPGLNYEQYF. The chain recombines TRBV5-1 with TRBJ2-7, with D perhaps matching TRBD2 (6 bases). CDR3 size: 13 residues. CDR1 SGHRS and CDR2 YFSETQ come from the germline V gene. Deletions cut 6 bases from V and 3 bases from J, with 13 bases between. The full variable domain, completed using reference TRBV5-1 and TRBJ2-7, is KAGVTQTPRYLIKTRGQQVTLSCSPISGHRSVSWYQQTPGQGLQFLFEYFSETQRNKGNFPGRFSGRQFSNSRSEMNVSTLELGDSALYLCASTPGLNYEQYFGPGTRLTVT.

This chain joins TRBV4-1 and TRBJ2-1; 16 nucleotides agree with TRBD2. The CDR3 is 19 amino acids. Germline V lookup: CDR1 MGHRA, CDR2 YSYEKL. V was pared by 4 bases and J by 3 bases, with 9 bases of the junction left unmatched. DNA of the CDR3: TGCGCCAGCAGCCTCCTGGGGACTAGCGGGAGGGCCTACTACAATGAGCAGTTCTTC. This gives the protein CASSLLGTSGRAYYNEQFF.

The sample holds a few counts of this clonotype. The chain has TRBV6-6 and TRBJ2-2; the D is unclear. Per germline, CDR1 MNHNY and CDR2 SVGAGI (reference sequence). The ends were cut back, 5 bases at V and 7 bases at J, with 11 bases in the middle. There are 13 residues in the CDR3. The CDR3 is CASSVGLNGELFF. The CDR3 nucleotides read TGTGCCAGCAGTGTAGGGTTAAACGGGGAGCTGTTTTTT.

The sample holds many counts of this clonotype. This chain connects TRBV7-8 to TRBJ2-1, with D perhaps TRBD2 (6 bases). The germline V gene has CDR1 SGHVS and CDR2 FQNEAQ. V lost 1 base, J lost 9 bases, and 28 bases lay in between. The CDR3 has 19 residues. CDR3 residues: CASSLVGGYQAGRRPEQFF. The CDR3 DNA reads as TGTGCCAGCAGCTTAGTCGGAGGTTACCAGGCGGGAAGGAGGCCTGAGCAGTTCTTC.

In this sample, this clonotype turned up many times. The chain joins TRBV7-2 to TRBJ2-7, with TRBD1 matching 7 bases. Germline V gene lookup returns CDR1 SGHTA and CDR2 FQGNSA. CDR3 size: 15 residues. V was clipped by 5 bases and J by 0 bases; unmatched bases: 7. The DNA for the CDR3 is TGTGCCAGCAGCCCCACAGGGGTCAGCTCCTACGAGCAGTACTTC. Protein sequence: CASSPTGVSSYEQYF. Complete variable domain (other parts from reference TRBV7-2 and TRBJ2-7): GAGVSQSPSNKVTEKGKDVELRCDPISGHTALYWYRQSLGQGLEFLIYFQGNSAPDKSGLPSDRFSAERTGGSVSTLTIQRTQQEDSAVYLCASSPTGVSSYEQYFGPGTRLTVT.

The rearrangement links TRBV5-8 to TRBJ2-3; D not certain. The CDR3 totals 12 residues. V lost 5 bases to trimming and J lost 4 bases, with 8 bases between them. The V gene's germline CDR1 is SGHTS and CDR2 YDEGEE. The CDR3 coding sequence is TGTGCCAGCAGGCGTTTGCCAGATACGCAGTATTTT. This encodes CASRRLPDTQYF.